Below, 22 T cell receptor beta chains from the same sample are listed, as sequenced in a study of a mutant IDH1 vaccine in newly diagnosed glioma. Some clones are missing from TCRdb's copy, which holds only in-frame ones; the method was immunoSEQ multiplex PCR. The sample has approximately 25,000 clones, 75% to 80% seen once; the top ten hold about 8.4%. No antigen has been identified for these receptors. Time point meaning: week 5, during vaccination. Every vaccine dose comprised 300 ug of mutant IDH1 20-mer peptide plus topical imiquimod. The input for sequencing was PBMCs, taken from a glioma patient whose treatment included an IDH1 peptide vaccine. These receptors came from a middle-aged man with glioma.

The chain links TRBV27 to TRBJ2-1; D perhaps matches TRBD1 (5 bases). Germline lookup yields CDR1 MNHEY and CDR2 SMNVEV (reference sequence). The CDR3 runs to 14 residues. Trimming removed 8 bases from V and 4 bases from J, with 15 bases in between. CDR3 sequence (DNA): TGTGCCAGCTCAAGGACAACTGGATACAATGAGCAGTTCTTC. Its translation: CASSRTTGYNEQFF.

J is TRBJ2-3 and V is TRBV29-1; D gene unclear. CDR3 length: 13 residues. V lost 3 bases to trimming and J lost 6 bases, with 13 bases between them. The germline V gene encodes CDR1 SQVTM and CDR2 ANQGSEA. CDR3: CSVELASEDTQYF. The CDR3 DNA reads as TGCAGCGTTGAGTTGGCCTCAGAGGATACGCAGTATTTT.

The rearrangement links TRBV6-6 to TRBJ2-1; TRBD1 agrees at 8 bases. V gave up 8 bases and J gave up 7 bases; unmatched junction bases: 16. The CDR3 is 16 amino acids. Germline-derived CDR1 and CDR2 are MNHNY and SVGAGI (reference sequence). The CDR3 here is CASLKSASGGYNEQFF. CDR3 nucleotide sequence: TGTGCCAGCCTCAAGTCAGCGTCAGGGGGCTATAATGAGCAGTTCTTC.

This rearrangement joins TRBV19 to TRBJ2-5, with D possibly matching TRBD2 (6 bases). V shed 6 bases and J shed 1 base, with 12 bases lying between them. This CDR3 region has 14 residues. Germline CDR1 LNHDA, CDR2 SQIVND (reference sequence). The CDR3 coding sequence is TGTGCCAGTAGAAAACCGGGGGTCCAAGAGACCCAGTACTTC. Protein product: CASRKPGVQETQYF.

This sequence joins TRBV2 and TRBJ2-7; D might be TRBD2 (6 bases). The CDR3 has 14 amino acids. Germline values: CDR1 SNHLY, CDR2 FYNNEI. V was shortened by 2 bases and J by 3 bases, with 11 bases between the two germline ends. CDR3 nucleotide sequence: TGTGCCAGCAGTGAATCGCTGGGGGGCTACGAGCAGTACGTC. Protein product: CASSESLGGYEQYV.

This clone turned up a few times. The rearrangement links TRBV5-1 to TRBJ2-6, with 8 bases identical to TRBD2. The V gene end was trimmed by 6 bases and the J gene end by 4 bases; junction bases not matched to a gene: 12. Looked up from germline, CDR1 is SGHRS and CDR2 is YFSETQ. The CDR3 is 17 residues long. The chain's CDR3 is CASIPSGLGAGANVLTF. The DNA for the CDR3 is TGCGCCAGCATCCCTAGCGGGTTGGGTGCAGGGGCCAACGTCCTGACTTTC.

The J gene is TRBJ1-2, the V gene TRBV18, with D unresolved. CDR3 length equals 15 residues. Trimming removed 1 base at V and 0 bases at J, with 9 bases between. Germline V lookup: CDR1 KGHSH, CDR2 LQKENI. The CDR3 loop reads CASSPREASNYGYTF. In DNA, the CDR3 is TGTGCCAGCTCACCACGGGAAGCGTCTAACTATGGCTACACCTTC.

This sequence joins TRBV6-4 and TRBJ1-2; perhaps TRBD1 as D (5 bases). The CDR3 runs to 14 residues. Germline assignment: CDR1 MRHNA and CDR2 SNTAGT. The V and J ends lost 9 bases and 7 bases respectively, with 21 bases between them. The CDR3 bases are TGTGCCAGTTCCCAGATCTTCCCCGGGGCTGGCTACACCTTC. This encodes CASSQIFPGAGYTF.

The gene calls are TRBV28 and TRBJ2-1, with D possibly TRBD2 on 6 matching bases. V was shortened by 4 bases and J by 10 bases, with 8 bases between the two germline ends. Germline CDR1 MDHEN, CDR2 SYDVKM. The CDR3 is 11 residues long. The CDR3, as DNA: TGTGCCAGCAGTTGGCGGGACGAGCAGTTCTTC. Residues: CASSWRDEQFF. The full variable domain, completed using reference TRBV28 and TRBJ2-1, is DVKVTQSSRYLVKRTGEKVFLECVQDMDHENMFWYRQDPGLGLRLIYFSYDVKMKEKGDIPEGYSVSREKKERFSLILESASTNQTSMYLCASSWRDEQFFGPGTRLTVL.

CDR3 protein: CASVIQGGNTEAFF. Here the CDR3 DNA reads TGTGCCAGCGTAATCCAGGGGGGGAACACTGAAGCTTTCTTT. The genes are TRBV11-2 and TRBJ1-1, with 7 bases matching TRBD1. The CDR3 spans 14 residues. The germline V gene encodes CDR1 SGHAT and CDR2 FQNNGV. The trim removed 8 bases at V and 1 base at J, leaving 7 bases unmatched.

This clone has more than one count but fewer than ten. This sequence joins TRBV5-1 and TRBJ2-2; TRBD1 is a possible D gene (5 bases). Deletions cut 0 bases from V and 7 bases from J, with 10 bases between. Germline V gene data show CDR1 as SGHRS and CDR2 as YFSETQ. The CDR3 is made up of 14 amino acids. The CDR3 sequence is CASSLGQGVGELFF. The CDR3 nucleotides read TGCGCCAGCAGCTTGGGGCAGGGTGTCGGGGAGCTGTTTTTT.

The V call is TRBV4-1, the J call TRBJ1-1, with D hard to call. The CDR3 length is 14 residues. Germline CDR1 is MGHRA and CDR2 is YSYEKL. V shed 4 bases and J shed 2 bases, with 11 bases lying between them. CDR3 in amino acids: CASSRLGVNTEAFF. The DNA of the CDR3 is TGCGCCAGCAGCCGACTTGGCGTTAACACTGAAGCTTTCTTT.

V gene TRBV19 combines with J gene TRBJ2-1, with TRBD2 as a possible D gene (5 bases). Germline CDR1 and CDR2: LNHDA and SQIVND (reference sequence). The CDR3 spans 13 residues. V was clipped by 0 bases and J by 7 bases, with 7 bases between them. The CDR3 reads CASSIERANEQFF. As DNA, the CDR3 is TGTGCCAGTAGTATAGAGAGGGCAAATGAGCAGTTCTTC.

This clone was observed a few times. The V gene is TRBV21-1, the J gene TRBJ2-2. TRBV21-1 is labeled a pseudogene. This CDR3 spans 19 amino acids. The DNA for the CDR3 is TGTGCCAGCAGCAGAGAATACCGGGACCCGGGAACGAACACCGGGGAGCTGTTTTTT. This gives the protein CASSREYRDPGTNTGELFF.

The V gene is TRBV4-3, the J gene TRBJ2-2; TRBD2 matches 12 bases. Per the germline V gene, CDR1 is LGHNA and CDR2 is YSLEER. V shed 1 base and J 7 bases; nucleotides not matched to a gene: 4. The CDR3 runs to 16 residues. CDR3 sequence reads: CASSQALAGGGGELFF. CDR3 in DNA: TGCGCCAGCAGCCAAGCGCTAGCGGGAGGGGGCGGGGAGCTGTTTTTT.

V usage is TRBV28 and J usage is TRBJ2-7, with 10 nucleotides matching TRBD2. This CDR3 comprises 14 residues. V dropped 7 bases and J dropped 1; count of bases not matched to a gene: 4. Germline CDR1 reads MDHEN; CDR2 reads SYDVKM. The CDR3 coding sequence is TGTGCCAGCATCCCTAGCGGGAGTTCCTACGAGCAGTACTTC. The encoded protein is CASIPSGSSYEQYF.

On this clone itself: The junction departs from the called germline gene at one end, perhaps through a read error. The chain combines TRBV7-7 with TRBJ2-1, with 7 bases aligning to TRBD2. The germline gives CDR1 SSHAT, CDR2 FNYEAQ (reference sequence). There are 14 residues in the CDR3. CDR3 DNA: TGTGCCAGCAGCCCCCCGCTTTACGCGGGAGAGTTGGTCTTC. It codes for CASSPPLYAGELVF.

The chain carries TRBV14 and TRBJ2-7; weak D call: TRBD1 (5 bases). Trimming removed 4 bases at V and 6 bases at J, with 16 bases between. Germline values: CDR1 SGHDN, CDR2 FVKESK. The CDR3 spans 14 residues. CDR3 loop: CASSPQMDISEQYF. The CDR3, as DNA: TGTGCCAGCAGCCCCCAAATGGACATTAGCGAGCAGTACTTC.

CDR3 bases: TGCAGCGTTGTCTCTCAGGGTAGAGGCTACACCTTC. Protein sequence: CSVVSQGRGYTF. The rearrangement uses TRBV29-1 and TRBJ1-2; D is possibly TRBD1 (5 bases). The CDR3 length is 12 residues. V shed 4 bases and J shed 8 bases, with 14 bases lying between them. The V gene's germline CDR1 is SQVTM and CDR2 ANQGSEA.

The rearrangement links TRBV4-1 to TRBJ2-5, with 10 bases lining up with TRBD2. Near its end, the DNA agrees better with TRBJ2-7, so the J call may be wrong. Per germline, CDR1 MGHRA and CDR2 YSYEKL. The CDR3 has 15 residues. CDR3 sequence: CASSLQAGGPYEQYF. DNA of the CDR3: TGCGCCAGCAGCCTTCAAGCGGGGGGGCCCTACGAGCAGTACTTC.

This CDR3 is CASSEEGGTTYTF. Written as DNA, the CDR3 is TGTGCCAGCAGTGAGGAGGGCGGGACAACTTACACCTTC. The chain employs TRBV6-4 and TRBJ1-2, with a weak D call TRBD1 (6 bases). Trimming took 3 bases from V and 11 from J, leaving 16 bases between them. The germline V gene encodes CDR1 MRHNA and CDR2 SNTAGT. This CDR3 comprises 13 residues.

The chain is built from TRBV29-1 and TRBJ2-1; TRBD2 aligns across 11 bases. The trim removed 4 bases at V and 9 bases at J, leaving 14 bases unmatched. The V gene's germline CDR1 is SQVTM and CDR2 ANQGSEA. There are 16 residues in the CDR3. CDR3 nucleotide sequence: TGCAGCGTTGGTTCGCTCGCACTAGCGGGAGCAGCTGAGCAGTTCTTC. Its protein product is CSVGSLALAGAAEQFF.